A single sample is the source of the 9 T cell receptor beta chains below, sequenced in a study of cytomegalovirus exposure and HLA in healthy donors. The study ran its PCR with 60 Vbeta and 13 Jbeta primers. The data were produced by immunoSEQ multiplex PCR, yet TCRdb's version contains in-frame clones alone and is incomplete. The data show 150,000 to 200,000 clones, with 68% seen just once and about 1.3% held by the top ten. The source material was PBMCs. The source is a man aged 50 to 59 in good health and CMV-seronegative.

The CDR3: CASGMTGGSYEQYF. CDR3 nucleotide sequence: TGCGCCAGCGGCATGACAGGGGGCTCCTACGAGCAGTACTTC. The rearrangement links TRBV5-1 to TRBJ2-7; TRBD1 matches at 9 bases. In germline, CDR1 is SGHRS, CDR2 YFSETQ. This CDR3 region has 14 residues. Trimming took 7 bases from V and 0 from J; bases not matched to a gene: 5.

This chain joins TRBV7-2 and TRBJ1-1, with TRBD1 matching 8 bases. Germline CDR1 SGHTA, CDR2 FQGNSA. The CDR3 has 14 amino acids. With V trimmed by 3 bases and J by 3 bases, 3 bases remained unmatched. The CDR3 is CASSLNRGYTEAFF. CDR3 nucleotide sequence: TGTGCCAGCAGCTTGAACAGGGGGTACACTGAAGCTTTCTTT.

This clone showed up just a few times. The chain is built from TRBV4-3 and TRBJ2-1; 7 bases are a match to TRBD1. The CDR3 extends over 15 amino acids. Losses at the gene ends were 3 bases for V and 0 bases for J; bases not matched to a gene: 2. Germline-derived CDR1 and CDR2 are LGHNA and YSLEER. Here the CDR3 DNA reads TGCGCCAGCAGCCAGGGACAGTTCTCCTACAATGAGCAGTTCTTC. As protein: CASSQGQFSYNEQFF.

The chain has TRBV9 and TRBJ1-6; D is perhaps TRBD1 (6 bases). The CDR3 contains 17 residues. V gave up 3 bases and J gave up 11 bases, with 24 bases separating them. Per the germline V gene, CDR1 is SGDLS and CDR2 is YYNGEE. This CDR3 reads CASSGSGTQEGIAPLHF. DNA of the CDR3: TGTGCCAGCAGCGGTTCGGGGACACAGGAAGGTATTGCACCCCTCCACTTT.

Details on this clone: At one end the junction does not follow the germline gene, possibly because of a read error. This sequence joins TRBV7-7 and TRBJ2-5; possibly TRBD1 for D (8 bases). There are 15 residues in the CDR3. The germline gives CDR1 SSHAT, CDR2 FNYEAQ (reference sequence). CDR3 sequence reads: CASSLLTGEGETQYF. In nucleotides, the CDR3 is TGTGCTAGCAGCTTATTGACAGGGGAGGGTGAGACCCAGTACTTC.

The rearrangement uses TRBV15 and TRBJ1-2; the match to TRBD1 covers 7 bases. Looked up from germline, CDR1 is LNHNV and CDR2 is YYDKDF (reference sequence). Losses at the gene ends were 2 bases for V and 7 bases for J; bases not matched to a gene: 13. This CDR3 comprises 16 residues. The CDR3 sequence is CATSRRTRGSLSGYTF. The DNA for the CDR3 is TGTGCCACCAGCAGACGAACCAGGGGGTCCCTTTCTGGCTACACCTTC.

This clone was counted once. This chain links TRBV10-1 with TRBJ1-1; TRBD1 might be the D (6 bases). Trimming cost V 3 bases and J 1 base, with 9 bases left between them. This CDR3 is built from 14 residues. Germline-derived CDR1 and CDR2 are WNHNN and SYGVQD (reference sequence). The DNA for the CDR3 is TGCGCCAGCAGTGAAGGGGGGGGGAACACTGAAGCTTTCTTT. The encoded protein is CASSEGGGNTEAFF.

The CDR3 DNA follows: TGTGCCACCAGCAGACCAAACACTGAAGCTTTCTTT. It encodes CATSRPNTEAFF. The V and J genes are TRBV15 and TRBJ1-1; D uncertain. Between the trimmed V and J ends, which lost 2 bases and 2 bases, there was a span of 3 bases. The CDR3 loop spans 12 amino acids. Germline V gives CDR1 LNHNV, CDR2 YYDKDF (reference sequence). Complete variable domain (other parts from reference TRBV15 and TRBJ1-1): DAMVIQNPRYQVTQFGKPVTLSCSQTLNHNVMYWYQQKSSQAPKLLFHYYDKDFNNEADTPDNFQSRRPNTSFCFLDIRSPGLGDTAMYLCATSRPNTEAFFGQGTRLTVV.

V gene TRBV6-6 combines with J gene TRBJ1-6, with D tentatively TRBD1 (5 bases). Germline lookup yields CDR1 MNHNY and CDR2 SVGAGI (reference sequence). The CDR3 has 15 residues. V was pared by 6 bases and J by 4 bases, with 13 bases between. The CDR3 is CASRIDSNYNSPLHF. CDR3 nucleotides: TGTGCCAGCAGGATCGACAGTAATTATAATTCACCCCTCCACTTT.